What follows are 16 T cell receptor beta chains derived from one specimen sequenced in a study of blood T cell repertoires in COVID-19. Sequencing used immunoSEQ multiplex PCR; TCRdb keeps in-frame clones, though not all of them. The repertoire includes around 25,000 clones, just over 85% of them detected once, and less than 9.5% sits in the top ten. The sample was peripheral blood. These receptors were taken from a woman in her forties or fifties with active COVID-19.

The gene calls are TRBV7-9 and TRBJ1-1; 9 positions agree with TRBD1. V lost 5 bases to trimming and J lost 11 bases; unmatched junction nucleotides: 3. This CDR3 comprises 11 residues. Germline V gene lookup returns CDR1 SEHNR and CDR2 FQNEAQ (reference sequence). The CDR3 DNA sequence: TGTGCCAGCAGCCAGGGGACAGGGGCTTTCTTT. Its translation: CASSQGTGAFF. The variable domain in full, with the rest retrieved from reference TRBV7-9 and TRBJ1-1, is DTGVSQNPRHKITKRGQNVTFRCDPISEHNRLYWYRQTLGQGPEFLTYFQNEAQLEKSRLLSDRFSAERPKGSFSTLEIQRTEQGDSAMYLCASSQGTGAFFGQGTRLTVV.

V usage is TRBV15 and J usage is TRBJ2-5, with TRBD1 as a possible D gene (5 bases). CDR1 and CDR2 from the germline V gene are LNHNV and YYDKDF (reference sequence). The CDR3 runs 14 residues. The V gene lost 5 bases and the J gene lost 7 bases, with 17 bases spanning the gap. The CDR3 spells CATSPKQGTVTQYF. The CDR3 DNA follows: TGTGCCACCAGCCCGAAGCAGGGTACGGTGACCCAGTACTTC. Full variable domain (missing parts from reference TRBV15 and TRBJ2-5): DAMVIQNPRYQVTQFGKPVTLSCSQTLNHNVMYWYQQKSSQAPKLLFHYYDKDFNNEADTPDNFQSRRPNTSFCFLDIRSPGLGDTAMYLCATSPKQGTVTQYFGPGTRLLVL.

The chain uses TRBV9 and TRBJ2-1; 10 bases are shared with TRBD2. Per germline, CDR1 SGDLS and CDR2 YYNGEE. The CDR3 totals 14 residues. With V trimmed by 7 bases and J by 5 bases, 6 bases remained unmatched. CDR3: CASGSGTSDNEQFF. CDR3 bases: TGTGCCAGCGGATCCGGGACTAGCGACAATGAGCAGTTCTTC.

This clone was seen just once. The V gene is TRBV11-2, the J gene TRBJ2-6, with 8 bases that match TRBD1. This CDR3 is 17 amino acids long. Germline loops: CDR1 SGHAT, CDR2 FQNNGV. The ends lost 5 bases at V and 1 base at J; junction bases unmatched: 7. Here the CDR3 DNA reads TGTGCCAGCAGCGAGGACAGGGAACAGTCTGGGGCCAACGTCCTGACTTTC. Protein: CASSEDREQSGANVLTF.

The V and J genes are TRBV9 and TRBJ2-5; TRBD2 aligns across 7 bases. This CDR3 contains 18 residues. Germline CDR1 reads SGDLS; CDR2 reads YYNGEE. J gave up 2 bases and V 3 bases, and 16 bases lay outside the gene matches. The CDR3 nucleotides read TGTGCCAGCAGCGCCTATACTGGATCGACTAGCCGGCAAGAGACCCAGTACTTC. Protein sequence: CASSAYTGSTSRQETQYF. The whole variable domain, filled in from reference TRBV9 and TRBJ2-5, reads DSGVTQTPKHLITATGQRVTLRCSPRSGDLSVYWYQQSLDQGLQFLIQYYNGEERAKGNILERFSAQQFPDLHSELNLSSLELGDSALYFCASSAYTGSTSRQETQYFGPGTRLLVL.

This clone rates as large. This rearrangement joins TRBV5-1 to TRBJ2-1; D is unresolved. Trimming took off 3 bases at V and 7 bases at J, with 5 bases between the two ends. Germline V gene sequence: CDR1 SGHRS, CDR2 YFSETQ. The CDR3 length is 11 residues. CDR3 sequence (DNA): TGCGCCAGCAGCTCGAGTAATGAGCAGTTCTTC. It specifies CASSSSNEQFF.

V gene TRBV11-3 combines with J gene TRBJ2-2, with 11 bases aligning to TRBD1. Germline-derived CDR1 and CDR2 are SGHNT and YENEEA. V lost 1 base to trimming and J lost 5 bases; unmatched junction nucleotides: 9. The CDR3 contains 18 residues. The chain's CDR3 is CASSLVLAGQGGTGELFF. CDR3 nucleotide sequence: TGTGCCAGCAGCTTAGTCTTGGCGGGACAGGGGGGGACCGGGGAGCTGTTTTTT. Combining the CDR3 with reference TRBV11-3 and TRBJ2-2 gives the whole variable domain EAGVVQSPRYKIIEKKQPVAFWCNPISGHNTLYWYLQNLGQGPELLIRYENEEAVDDSQLPKDRFSAERLKGVDSTLKIQPAELGDSAVYLCASSLVLAGQGGTGELFFGEGSRLTVL.

This chain connects TRBV23-1 to TRBJ2-5, with TRBD2 as a possible D gene (5 bases). TRBV23-1 is known as an ORF, though its function is uncertain. CDR3 length equals 15 residues. V gave up 0 bases and J gave up 1 base, with 9 bases separating them. CDR3 nucleotide sequence: TGCGCCAGCAGTCAATCGGAGCGGAGCCAAGAGACCCAGTACTTC. Encoded protein: CASSQSERSQETQYF.

The chain employs TRBV28 and TRBJ2-1; 12 nucleotides align to TRBD2. Trimming cost V 4 bases and J 10 bases; bases outside gene matches: 11. The germline V gene encodes CDR1 MDHEN and CDR2 SYDVKM. CDR3 length: 16 residues. CDR3 nucleotide sequence: TGTGCCAGCAGTTCAACGACTAGCGGGAGAAGACAAGAGCAGTTCTTC. It specifies CASSSTTSGRRQEQFF.

This clone was observed a handful of times. V and J are TRBV27 and TRBJ1-5; 7 nucleotides agree with TRBD1. From germline, CDR1 is MNHEY and CDR2 SMNVEV (reference sequence). The trim removed 5 bases at V and 2 bases at J, leaving 9 bases unmatched. This CDR3 has 16 residues. The CDR3 bases are TGTGCCAGCAGTAACCAACAGGGGAGTCGCAATCAGCCCCAGCATTTT. Protein sequence: CASSNQQGSRNQPQHF.

The CDR3, as DNA: TGTGCCAGTAGTTCCCCGAGACAGGGAAGCACTGAAGCTTTCTTT. Translated: CASSSPRQGSTEAFF. The V gene is TRBV19, the J gene TRBJ1-1; 7 bases agree with TRBD1. V shed 5 bases, J shed 4 bases, and the junction held 10 bases outside the gene matches. The CDR3 runs 15 residues. Germline CDR1 reads LNHDA; CDR2 reads SQIVND (reference sequence).

This clone was recorded only once. The rearrangement uses TRBV9 and TRBJ1-4, with TRBD1 matching over 8 bases. Germline V CDR1 and CDR2: SGDLS, YYNGEE. The J segment lost 0 bases and the V segment lost 1 base, leaving 2 bases of the junction unmatched. This CDR3 is 16 amino acids long. CDR3 in amino acids: CASSVTGGTTNEKLFF. In nucleotides, the CDR3 is TGTGCCAGCAGCGTAACAGGGGGAACAACTAATGAAAAACTGTTTTTT. Based on the CDR3 plus reference TRBV9 and TRBJ1-4, the full variable domain is DSGVTQTPKHLITATGQRVTLRCSPRSGDLSVYWYQQSLDQGLQFLIQYYNGEERAKGNILERFSAQQFPDLHSELNLSSLELGDSALYFCASSVTGGTTNEKLFFGSGTQLSVL.

The V gene is TRBV28, the J gene TRBJ1-6; TRBD1 matches at 10 bases. Germline CDR1 reads MDHEN; CDR2 reads SYDVKM. This CDR3 has 17 residues. Losses at the gene ends were 2 bases for V and 10 bases for J; bases not matched to a gene: 11. CDR3 residues: CASSLGTGASALSPLHF. CDR3 nucleotides: TGTGCCAGCAGTTTAGGGACAGGGGCCTCAGCGTTATCACCCCTCCACTTT.

V and J are TRBV30 and TRBJ1-2; weak D call: TRBD1 (6 bases). The CDR3 has 13 residues. Trimming shortened V by 0 bases and J by 4 bases, and 9 bases separated the two germline ends. Germline CDR1 GTSNPN, CDR2 SVGIG (reference sequence). CDR3 sequence reads: CAWSVEGVYGYTF. As DNA, the CDR3 is TGTGCCTGGAGTGTAGAGGGGGTCTATGGCTACACCTTC.

The V and J genes are TRBV5-1 and TRBJ2-3; 11 positions match TRBD2. This CDR3 contains 14 residues. Germline CDR1 is SGHRS and CDR2 is YFSETQ. With V trimmed by 4 bases and J by 5 bases, 3 bases remained unmatched. The CDR3 is CASSQTSGVDTQYF. As DNA, the CDR3 is TGCGCCAGCAGCCAGACTAGCGGGGTAGATACGCAGTATTTT.

The chain joins TRBV3-1 (or the pseudogene TRBV3-2) to TRBJ2-1, with 13 bases aligning to TRBD2. V was pared by 6 bases and J by 8 bases, with 10 bases of the junction left unmatched. The CDR3 extends over 16 amino acids. CDR1 LGHDT and CDR2 YNNKEL come from the germline V gene (reference sequence). The CDR3 sequence is CASRPRTSGSFDEQFF. The CDR3, as DNA: TGTGCCAGCAGGCCGAGGACTAGCGGGAGTTTCGATGAGCAGTTCTTC.